This T cell receptor beta chain was sequenced in a study of OX40 agonist ivuxolimab in advanced cancers. Study conclusions and caveats: Researchers did not determine the expanded peripheral T cells' antigen specificity. Some patients who did not respond also had low normalized T-cell clonal expansion. Expanded clones tended on average to be more numerous among CD8+ T cells than CD4+.

Of note for this clone: Its specificity is unknown.

The CDR3 loop spans 14 amino acids. The V gene end was trimmed by 5 bases and the J gene end by 3 bases; junction bases not matched to a gene: 5. Germline CDR1 reads PRHDT; CDR2 reads FYEKMQ (reference sequence). At baseline, cycle 4 day 1, and cycle 7 day 1, blood was sampled. The protocol was immunoSEQ multiplex PCR, while the TCRdb copy is restricted to in-frame clones and leaves out a portion. The profile shows tens of thousands of clones, roughly nine tenths of them singletons. The TCR was taken from an adult with an advanced solid tumor such as melanoma, head and neck, liver or kidney cancer. The chain combines TRBV13 with TRBJ2-7; 9 nucleotides line up with TRBD1. The sequencing here drew on CD4+ or CD8+ T cells sorted from blood, taken in a trial of the OX40 agonist ivuxolimab. CDR3 nucleotides: TGTGCCAGCAGCAGGACAGGGGTCGTCTACGAGCAGTACTTC. Protein product: CASSRTGVVYEQYF.